A selection of T cell receptor beta chains follows, all from one sample in a study of shared clonotypes between healthy human individuals. The method was immunoSEQ multiplex PCR; TCRdb's version includes in-frame clones alone and lacks a portion of them. Of under 1,100,000 clones listed, around 75% were seen once; the top ten hold around 1.5%. The sample consisted of memory CD4+ T cells sorted from blood. Receptors originate from a man younger than 35 in good health. CDR3s include the opening cysteine and the closing phenylalanine or tryptophan. D genes are given only for firm matches. Clone size is stated in some rows and not others, as once, few, many or a class when expanded.

j_gene,v_gene,d_gene,abundance,CDR3aa,CDR3nt
TRBJ2-2,TRBV6-5,NA,once,CASSLFHTGELFF,TGTGCCAGCAGCCTATTTCACACCGGGGAGCTGTTTTTT
TRBJ1-2,TRBV28,NA,NA,CASTSTGLRGYGYTF,TGTGCCAGCACCTCGACGGGACTAAGGGGTTATGGCTACACCTTC
TRBJ2-7,TRBV25-1,TRBD1,NA,CASSPSTGEEYEQYF,TGTGCCAGCAGCCCCTCGACAGGGGAGGAATACGAGCAGTACTTC
TRBJ2-7,TRBV9,NA,NA,CASSLPSEYEQYF,TGTGCCAGCAGCCTACCTAGCGAATACGAGCAGTACTTC
TRBJ1-4,TRBV29-1,TRBD1,NA,CSAGDRDRGNEKLFF,TGCAGCGCAGGAGATCGGGACAGGGGGAATGAAAAACTGTTTTTT
TRBJ2-6,TRBV7-8,TRBD1,once,CASSQSYLNRGFSGANVLTF,TGTGCCAGCAGCCAGTCGTATCTCAACAGGGGATTCTCTGGGGCCAACGTCCTGACTTTC
TRBJ2-6,TRBV28,NA,NA,CASSPPTKRSSGANVLTF,TGTGCCAGCAGTCCACCCACGAAGAGGAGCTCTGGGGCCAACGTCCTGACTTTC
TRBJ1-1,TRBV5-1,TRBD1,many,CASSAAGGANTEAFF,TGCGCCAGCAGCGCGGCAGGGGGGGCGAACACTGAAGCTTTCTTT
TRBJ1-3,TRBV27,NA,NA,CASSFGGQLYSGNTIYF,TGTGCCAGCAGTTTCGGGGGTCAGCTCTACTCTGGAAACACCATATATTTT
TRBJ1-2,TRBV4-1,NA,NA,CASSQEGAGNYGYTF,TGCGCCAGCAGCCAAGAAGGGGCAGGTAACTATGGCTACACCTTC
TRBJ2-5,TRBV10-1,NA,few,CASSASRTETQYF,TGCGCCAGCAGTGCCTCGCGAACGGAGACCCAGTACTTC
TRBJ1-2,TRBV18,NA,few,CASSPEGDYGYTF,TGTGCCAGCTCACCAGAGGGTGACTATGGCTACACCTTC
TRBJ1-3,TRBV4-1,NA,NA,CASTPLDTGNTIYF,TGCGCCAGCACCCCACTTGACACGGGAAACACCATATATTTT
TRBJ1-3,TRBV2,TRBD1,NA,CASRGDSYSGNTIYF,TGTGCCAGCAGGGGGGACAGTTACTCTGGAAACACCATATATTTT
TRBJ2-2,TRBV11-2,NA,once,CASSLDLGVGELFF,TGTGCCAGCAGCTTAGACCTAGGGGTTGGGGAGCTGTTTTTT
TRBJ1-2,TRBV5-6,NA,NA,CASSLVGQYYGYTF,TGTGCCAGCAGCTTGGTTGGGCAGTACTATGGCTACACCTTC
TRBJ2-7,TRBV10-3,NA,NA,CAISEGQWDEQYF,TGTGCCATCAGTGAAGGGCAATGGGACGAGCAGTACTTC
TRBJ1-2,TRBV21-1,NA,few,CASSKNLTDGYTF,TGTGCCAGCAGCAAAAATCTGACAGATGGCTACACCTTC
TRBJ1-1,TRBV11-2,NA,NA,CASSPPQGSAFF,TGTGCCAGCAGCCCCCCACAGGGTTCAGCTTTCTTT
TRBJ2-1,TRBV19,NA,NA,CASSIDRTFLIF,TGTGCCAGTAGTATAGATCGAACGTTCCTGATCTTC
TRBJ2-7,TRBV5-6,NA,NA,CASSLRPAYEQYF,TGTGCCAGCAGCTTGAGGCCGGCCTACGAGCAGTACTTC
TRBJ1-6,TRBV9,TRBD1,NA,CASSAQGANSPLHF,TGTGCCAGCAGCGCACAGGGGGCTAATTCACCCCTCCACTTT
TRBJ2-7,TRBV20-1,NA,NA,CSARAPTEQYF,TGCAGTGCTAGAGCCCCGACCGAGCAGTACTTC
TRBJ2-6,TRBV27,NA,NA,CASTPSGANVLTF,TGTGCCAGCACCCCTTCTGGGGCCAACGTCCTGACTTTC
TRBJ1-5,TRBV6-5,TRBD1,once,CASRDRGDQPQHF,TGTGCCAGCAGGGACAGGGGCGATCAGCCCCAGCATTTT
TRBJ2-2,TRBV5-4,NA,many,CASTVGTTTGELFF,TGTGCCAGCACTGTGGGGACAACAACCGGGGAGCTGTTTTTT
TRBJ2-5,TRBV9,NA,NA,CASSAFGWSQETQYF,TGTGCCAGCAGCGCCTTCGGGTGGAGCCAAGAGACCCAGTACTTC
TRBJ2-3,TRBV12-5,NA,once,CASGLDGVPTQYF,TGTGCTAGTGGTTTAGATGGGGTCCCCACGCAGTATTTT
TRBJ1-5,TRBV7-9,TRBD1,NA,CASSLGTGLGQPQHF,TGTGCCAGCAGCTTAGGGACAGGCTTAGGACAGCCCCAGCATTTT
TRBJ2-5,TRBV4-2,TRBD2,NA,CASSPELLAGVGETQYF,TGTGCCAGCAGCCCCGAACTTCTAGCGGGGGTAGGAGAGACCCAGTACTTC
TRBJ2-3,TRBV23-1,TRBD1,NA,CASSQSRWTEVGTGATDTQYF,TGCGCCAGCAGTCAATCGCGGTGGACAGAAGTGGGAACAGGGGCCACAGATACGCAGTATTTT
TRBJ2-3,TRBV30,NA,NA,CAWSVQAGTDTQYF,TGTGCCTGGAGTGTACAGGCGGGCACAGATACGCAGTATTTT
TRBJ2-1,TRBV7-9,NA,once,CASSPGLYEQFF,TGTGCCAGCAGCCCAGGACTATATGAGCAGTTCTTC
TRBJ1-2,TRBV4-1,TRBD1,few,CASSQRQGGYGYTF,TGCGCCAGCAGCCAACGACAGGGCGGCTATGGCTACACCTTC
TRBJ2-2,TRBV5-6,TRBD2,NA,CASRQGLAGSGELFF,TGTGCCAGCAGACAGGGACTAGCGGGGAGCGGGGAGCTGTTTTTT
TRBJ2-7,TRBV19,NA,NA,CASADSYEQYF,TGTGCCAGTGCGGACTCCTACGAGCAGTACTTC
TRBJ1-1,TRBV5-1,NA,NA,CASSLDGLAREAFF,TGCGCCAGCAGCTTGGACGGTCTAGCCCGTGAAGCTTTCTTT
TRBJ2-2,TRBV19,NA,NA,CASKEIGVDTGELFF,TGTGCCAGTAAGGAAATTGGGGTCGACACCGGGGAGCTGTTTTTT
TRBJ2-5,TRBV5-1,NA,NA,CASSLGVPGRETQYF,TGCGCCAGCAGCTTGGGAGTTCCAGGGCGCGAGACCCAGTACTTC
TRBJ2-7,TRBV29-1,NA,NA,CSVGTSYEQYF,TGCAGCGTTGGGACATCCTACGAGCAGTACTTC
TRBJ2-1,TRBV5-1,NA,NA,CASSLGTVVINEQFF,TGCGCCAGCAGCTTGGGGACAGTGGTCATCAATGAGCAGTTCTTC
TRBJ1-2,TRBV18,NA,NA,CASSPAGNYGYTF,TGTGCCAGCTCACCAGCAGGGAACTATGGCTACACCTTC
TRBJ2-2,TRBV12-5,NA,NA,CASGSRVFGELFF,TGTGCTAGTGGTTCCCGGGTGTTCGGGGAGCTGTTTTTT
TRBJ1-3,TRBV9,NA,NA,CASSAQVSGNTIYF,TGTGCCAGCAGCGCTCAGGTCTCTGGAAACACCATATATTTT
TRBJ2-2,TRBV6-4,TRBD1,NA,CASRDRVNTGELFF,TGTGCCAGCAGGGACAGGGTGAACACCGGGGAGCTGTTTTTT
TRBJ1-6,TRBV7-2,TRBD1,NA,CASSPAGQSYSPLHF,TGTGCCAGCAGCCCCGCGGGACAGAGTTATTCACCCCTCCACTTT
TRBJ2-7,TRBV7-2,NA,NA,CASSFQQGRDEQYF,TGTGCCAGCAGCTTTCAACAGGGACGAGACGAGCAGTACTTC
TRBJ2-3,TRBV5-1,NA,NA,CASSVAVGDLDTQYF,TGCGCCAGCAGCGTTGCTGTAGGGGACCTAGATACGCAGTATTTT
TRBJ1-3,TRBV5-1,NA,NA,CASSLESSLSGNTIYF,TGCGCCAGCAGCTTGGAGAGCTCTTTATCTGGAAACACCATATATTTT
TRBJ2-7,TRBV6-6,NA,NA,CASSSPAVTYEQYF,TGTGCCAGCAGTTCCCCCGCGGTAACCTACGAGCAGTACTTC
TRBJ1-1,TRBV14,NA,few,CASSQDAGRGTEAFF,TGTGCCAGCAGCCAAGACGCAGGGAGAGGCACTGAAGCTTTCTTT
TRBJ2-5,TRBV5-6,NA,NA,CASRPHPGTNQETQYF,TGTGCCAGCAGGCCTCACCCCGGGACAAACCAAGAGACCCAGTACTTC
TRBJ2-1,TRBV6-1,NA,NA,CASSEAGYSYNEQFF,TGTGCCAGCAGTGAAGCAGGGTACTCCTACAATGAGCAGTTCTTC
TRBJ1-3,TRBV11-2,NA,once,CASSLAVRAGPGNTIYF,TGTGCCAGCAGCTTAGCGGTCCGGGCAGGCCCTGGAAACACCATATATTTT
TRBJ2-7,TRBV5-1,NA,once,CASSLRTDGEQYF,TGCGCCAGCAGCTTGCGAACGGACGGCGAGCAGTACTTC
TRBJ2-7,TRBV2,NA,NA,CASAPGSISYEQYF,TGTGCCAGCGCCCCGGGTTCGATCTCCTACGAGCAGTACTTC
TRBJ1-4,TRBV6-5,NA,few,CASSYGGRINEKLFF,TGTGCCAGCAGTTACGGGGGACGGATAAATGAAAAACTGTTTTTT
TRBJ1-1,TRBV5-6,TRBD1,NA,CASSLVDRKSNTEAFF,TGTGCCAGCAGCTTGGTGGACAGGAAATCCAACACTGAAGCTTTCTTT
TRBJ1-5,TRBV28,TRBD1,NA,CASSTDRRGWGNQPQHF,TGTGCCAGCAGCACGGACAGGCGCGGGTGGGGCAATCAGCCCCAGCATTTT